This TCR beta chain comes out of a study of blood T cell repertoires in COVID-19 (dated by TCRdb to 2020 to 2022). The study in broad terms: Samples from collaborators originated in the United States, Italy and Spain and spanned both the acute and convalescent phases of COVID-19. The repertoires were made available in a free public database intended to serve as a resource for research on the immune response to SARS-CoV-2. Samples came from the ongoing ImmuneRACE study (first 160 participants) plus 1,254 subjects from 6 global collaborators. Where available, HLA class I and class II types were obtained from metadata supplied by the sample provider rather than from assay-based typing. The dataset comprised deeply sampled blood TCRbeta repertoires from subjects exposed to, actively infected with, or recovered from COVID-19. The prospective study material was composed of cDNA or gDNA derived from T cells, B-cell-depleted T cells, or PBMCs. A de-identified subject ID, COVID-19 status, age in years and sex were almost always included in the sample metadata. Broader findings and caveats from the paper: How much clinical and demographic metadata was included differed by source and by participant, and the metadata was provided uncurated.

Remarks on this clone: No cognate antigen has been identified for it. Base qualities are missing; no much larger clone stands one base away.

The immunoSEQ Assay, a bias-controlled multiplex PCR, was used to amplify TCRbeta CDR3 regions from genomic DNA. In the authors' own workflow: The number of nucleated cells in each sample was estimated from the amplification of reference gene primers within the assay. To quantify the absolute abundance of each unique TCRbeta CDR3 rearrangement, sequence reads were collapsed and filtered. For each sample, productive Simpson clonality was calculated as the square root of Simpson's diversity index across productive rearrangements. TCRdb took over this immuneACCESS table, retaining in-frame rearrangements with V and J assigned. Such tables are incomplete; in checked studies, under half of the missing clones stem from an unresolved V gene, and the remainder is unexplained. That table gives V, J and clone size, and the DNA gave D and trimming. In all, the sample holds some 490,000 clones, and around nine tenths of those were seen once. The top ten clonotypes cover approximately 8% of the sample.

The germline V gene encodes CDR1 SGHTS and CDR2 YDEGEE. Relative to germline, V is missing 4 bases and J is missing 6 bases, with 7 bases of the junction outside any gene match. The CDR3, from cysteine to phenylalanine, totals 15 residues. The CDR3 DNA has 45 bases and is translated from base 1. In the prospective study, participants were about 18 to 95 years old, resided in 24 geographic areas of the United States, and were enrolled through a virtual design. To assign participants to cohorts, the prospective study relied on clinical history that participants themselves reported in a screening survey and a study questionnaire. Recovered participants in ImmuneRACE Cohort 3 were defined by two consecutive negative NP/OP PCR tests, clearance by a healthcare professional, or resolution of symptoms. In the prospective study, whole blood, serum and a nasopharyngeal or oropharyngeal swab were collected from each participant by mobile phlebotomists. Over a roughly 2-month period, participants in the prospective study had the option of providing additional blood draws and questionnaires. Prospective study blood samples were shipped either frozen or at room temperature before DNA extraction.

The chain links TRBV5-8 with TRBJ2-4, with 10 central nucleotides matching TRBD1. Sequenced: PBMCs or T cells enriched from blood (not recorded which). The sequence derives from a woman aged 60 to 75 who had recovered from COVID-19. CDR3 reads: CASSVTGGKRNIQYF. The bases read TGTGCCAGCAGCGTGACAGGGGGCAAGAGAAACATTCAGTACTTC.